This record covers a single T cell receptor beta chain. Its cognate antigen is unknown. The sample belongs to a study of regulatory T cells in long-lasting Graves disease. Study-level findings and limits: Accuracy might have suffered from few samples.

Time point described: newly diagnosed GD, antithyroid drugs for less than 3 months. There was RNA extracted from PBMCs, and the TCR library was made from it. Arm-PCR with iRepertoire HTBI primers amplified the CDR3 regions for these TCR beta libraries. In TCRdb, the multiplex PCR reads were re-called with MiXCR into one record per CDR3 protein. The sample includes fewer than 350,000 distinct CDR3 sequences, about 20% seen only once; the top ten take about two fifths. The TCR comes from a female donor with Graves disease. The source material was peripheral blood mononuclear cells (PBMCs), sampled at new diagnosis, from a patient treated with antithyroid drugs.

The CDR3, as DNA: TGTGCCAGCAGCCAAGCCTTCGGGGAGCTGTTTTTT. Protein: CASSQAFGELFF. The V and J genes are TRBV3-1 and TRBJ2-2; D remains unclear. This CDR3 is 12 amino acids long. Germline CDR1 LGHDT, CDR2 YNNKEL (reference sequence). The V end was cut by 1 base, the J end by 7 bases, with 4 bases between.